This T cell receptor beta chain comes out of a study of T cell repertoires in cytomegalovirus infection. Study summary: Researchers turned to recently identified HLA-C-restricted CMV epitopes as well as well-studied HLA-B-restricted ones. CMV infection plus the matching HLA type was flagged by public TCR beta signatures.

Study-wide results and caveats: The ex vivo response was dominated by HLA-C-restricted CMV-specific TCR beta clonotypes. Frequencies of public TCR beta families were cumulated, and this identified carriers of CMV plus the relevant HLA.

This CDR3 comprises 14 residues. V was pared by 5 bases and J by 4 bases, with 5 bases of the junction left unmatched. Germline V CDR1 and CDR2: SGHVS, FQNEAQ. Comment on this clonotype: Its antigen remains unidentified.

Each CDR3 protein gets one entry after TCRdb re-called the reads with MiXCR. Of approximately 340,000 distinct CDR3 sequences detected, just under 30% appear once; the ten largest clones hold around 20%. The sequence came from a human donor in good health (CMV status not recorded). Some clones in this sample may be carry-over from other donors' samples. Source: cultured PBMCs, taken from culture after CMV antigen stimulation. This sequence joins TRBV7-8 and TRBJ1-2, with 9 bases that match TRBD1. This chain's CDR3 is CASSNRTGAYGYTF. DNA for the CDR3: TGTGCCAGCAGCAACAGGACAGGGGCCTATGGCTACACCTTC.